A selection of T cell receptor beta chains follows, all from one sample in a study of beta chain features in type 1 diabetes. The protocol was immunoSEQ multiplex PCR, while the TCRdb copy is restricted to in-frame clones and leaves out a portion. Of 640,000 or so clones listed, around an eighth were seen once; the top ten hold roughly 0.022%. The sequencing input was naive CD4+ T cells from blood. The receptors derive from a young man with type 1 diabetes. The CDR3 runs from the conserved cysteine through the conserved F or W. D genes are given only for firm matches. Clone size, where shown, is once, few, many, or a class for clones that have expanded.

clone_size: few
j_call: TRBJ2-1
v_call: TRBV28
d_call: -
cdr3_aa: CASSARRGAGDEQFF
cdr3_nt: TGTGCCAGCAGCGCCAGAAGGGGGGCGGGAGATGAGCAGTTCTTC

clone_size: -
j_call: TRBJ1-1
v_call: TRBV19
d_call: -
cdr3_aa: CASRPLVLNTEAFF
cdr3_nt: TGTGCCAGTAGACCTTTAGTACTGAACACTGAAGCTTTCTTT

clone_size: -
j_call: TRBJ2-7
v_call: TRBV6-1
d_call: -
cdr3_aa: CASSGRTVPYEQYF
cdr3_nt: TGTGCCAGCAGTGGCCGGACAGTCCCCTACGAGCAGTACTTC

clone_size: -
j_call: TRBJ1-6
v_call: TRBV4-1
d_call: TRBD1
cdr3_aa: CASSQVSRTGDSPLHF
cdr3_nt: TGCGCCAGCAGCCAAGTTTCCCGCACAGGGGATTCACCCCTCCACTTT

clone_size: -
j_call: TRBJ1-2
v_call: TRBV10-3
d_call: TRBD1
cdr3_aa: CAIRLYRGQDYGYTF
cdr3_nt: TGTGCCATCAGGTTGTACAGGGGGCAGGACTATGGCTACACCTTC

clone_size: -
j_call: TRBJ2-7
v_call: TRBV30
d_call: TRBD1
cdr3_aa: CAWSWTGVYEQYF
cdr3_nt: TGTGCCTGGAGCTGGACAGGGGTCTACGAGCAGTACTTC

clone_size: -
j_call: TRBJ2-1
v_call: TRBV18
d_call: -
cdr3_aa: CASSTTVTSYNEQFF
cdr3_nt: TGTGCCAGCTCAACTACAGTAACCTCCTACAATGAGCAGTTCTTC

clone_size: few
j_call: TRBJ1-1
v_call: TRBV29-1
d_call: -
cdr3_aa: CSVDRNTEAFF
cdr3_nt: TGCAGCGTTGACAGGAACACTGAAGCTTTCTTT

clone_size: -
j_call: TRBJ1-1
v_call: TRBV9
d_call: -
cdr3_aa: CASSVSMNTEAFF
cdr3_nt: TGTGCCAGCAGCGTGTCCATGAACACTGAAGCTTTCTTT

clone_size: many
j_call: TRBJ1-2
v_call: TRBV30
d_call: -
cdr3_aa: CAWSVQGPGYTF
cdr3_nt: TGTGCCTGGAGTGTACAGGGTCCTGGCTACACCTTC

clone_size: -
j_call: TRBJ1-2
v_call: TRBV7-8
d_call: TRBD1
cdr3_aa: CASSSPDRGNYGYTF
cdr3_nt: TGTGCCAGCAGCTCGCCGGACAGGGGAAACTATGGCTACACCTTC

clone_size: -
j_call: TRBJ2-2
v_call: TRBV5-4
d_call: -
cdr3_aa: CASRRSVGIKGNTGELFF
cdr3_nt: TGTGCCAGCAGACGATCGGTGGGGATCAAGGGCAACACCGGGGAGCTGTTTTTT

clone_size: few
j_call: TRBJ2-7
v_call: TRBV19
d_call: TRBD1
cdr3_aa: CASSIGGTGTYEQYF
cdr3_nt: TGTGCCAGTAGTATAGGAGGGACAGGGACATACGAGCAGTACTTC

clone_size: -
j_call: TRBJ2-4
v_call: TRBV30
d_call: -
cdr3_aa: CACSGGPGKNIQYF
cdr3_nt: TGTGCCTGCTCCGGGGGGCCTGGCAAAAACATTCAGTACTTC

clone_size: -
j_call: TRBJ2-3
v_call: TRBV4-1
d_call: -
cdr3_aa: CASSQERGTDTQYF
cdr3_nt: TGCGCCAGCAGCCAAGAACGGGGTACAGATACGCAGTATTTT

clone_size: few
j_call: TRBJ2-5
v_call: TRBV19
d_call: -
cdr3_aa: CAGQETQYF
cdr3_nt: TGTGCCGGTCAAGAGACCCAGTACTTC

clone_size: few
j_call: TRBJ2-7
v_call: TRBV7-9
d_call: -
cdr3_aa: CASSTGWGVTYEQYF
cdr3_nt: TGTGCCAGCAGCACCGGGTGGGGGGTTACTTACGAGCAGTACTTC

clone_size: -
j_call: TRBJ1-2
v_call: TRBV30
d_call: -
cdr3_aa: CAWSRDATPYGYTF
cdr3_nt: TGTGCCTGGAGTAGAGATGCCACCCCCTATGGCTACACCTTC

clone_size: -
j_call: TRBJ2-6
v_call: TRBV28
d_call: -
cdr3_aa: CASSSPGEAGANVLTF
cdr3_nt: TGTGCCAGCAGTTCTCCAGGGGAGGCTGGGGCCAACGTCCTGACTTTC

clone_size: few
j_call: TRBJ1-5
v_call: TRBV7-2
d_call: TRBD1
cdr3_aa: CASIERQGSNQPQHF
cdr3_nt: TGTGCCAGCATCGAACGACAGGGAAGCAATCAGCCCCAGCATTTT

clone_size: -
j_call: TRBJ2-5
v_call: TRBV29-1
d_call: -
cdr3_aa: CSVTPGHNQETQYF
cdr3_nt: TGCAGCGTGACACCGGGACATAACCAAGAGACCCAGTACTTC

clone_size: -
j_call: TRBJ2-5
v_call: TRBV6-6
d_call: TRBD2
cdr3_aa: CASRPREGQTQYF
cdr3_nt: TGTGCCAGCAGACCAAGGGAGGGGCAGACCCAGTACTTC

clone_size: -
j_call: TRBJ2-1
v_call: TRBV7-9
d_call: TRBD1
cdr3_aa: CASSQTGSHNEQFF
cdr3_nt: TGTGCCAGCAGCCAGACAGGGTCCCACAATGAGCAGTTCTTC

clone_size: few
j_call: TRBJ1-5
v_call: TRBV6-6
d_call: TRBD1
cdr3_aa: CASRMGQGWQPQHF
cdr3_nt: TGTGCCAGCAGAATGGGACAGGGATGGCAGCCCCAGCATTTT

clone_size: few
j_call: TRBJ2-5
v_call: TRBV10-3
d_call: -
cdr3_aa: CAISEKSERETQYF
cdr3_nt: TGTGCCATCAGTGAAAAGTCTGAGAGGGAGACCCAGTACTTC

clone_size: few
j_call: TRBJ2-1
v_call: TRBV19
d_call: TRBD2
cdr3_aa: CASSLLAGAYNEQFF
cdr3_nt: TGTGCCAGTAGTCTACTAGCGGGAGCTTACAATGAGCAGTTCTTC

clone_size: -
j_call: TRBJ2-1
v_call: TRBV9
d_call: -
cdr3_aa: CASSVGGPYNEQFF
cdr3_nt: TGTGCCAGCAGCGTAGGGGGGCCATACAATGAGCAGTTCTTC

clone_size: -
j_call: TRBJ2-3
v_call: TRBV25-1
d_call: -
cdr3_aa: CASTPSSGLNTDTQYF
cdr3_nt: TGTGCCAGCACGCCCTCATCAGGACTTAACACAGATACGCAGTATTTT

clone_size: few
j_call: TRBJ1-3
v_call: TRBV19
d_call: -
cdr3_aa: CASHLRRNTIYF
cdr3_nt: TGTGCCAGTCATCTACGGCGGAACACCATATATTTT

clone_size: few
j_call: TRBJ1-6
v_call: TRBV16
d_call: -
cdr3_aa: CASSATGAAGNSPLHF
cdr3_nt: TGTGCCAGCAGCGCGACAGGTGCGGCAGGGAATTCACCCCTCCACTTT

clone_size: -
j_call: TRBJ1-2
v_call: TRBV25-1
d_call: TRBD1
cdr3_aa: CASSMTGEGYGYTF
cdr3_nt: TGTGCCAGCAGTATGACAGGGGAAGGGTATGGCTACACCTTC

clone_size: few
j_call: TRBJ1-2
v_call: TRBV7-8
d_call: -
cdr3_aa: CASSLSTVPSYGYTF
cdr3_nt: TGTGCCAGCAGCTTAAGTACAGTCCCATCCTATGGCTACACCTTC

clone_size: -
j_call: TRBJ1-1
v_call: TRBV9
d_call: TRBD1
cdr3_aa: CASSVAGGTGVRAFF
cdr3_nt: TGTGCCAGCAGCGTAGCGGGGGGGACAGGGGTTAGAGCTTTCTTT

clone_size: -
j_call: TRBJ2-5
v_call: TRBV5-6
d_call: TRBD1
cdr3_aa: CASSLAHRGQETQYF
cdr3_nt: TGTGCCAGCAGCTTGGCCCACAGGGGCCAAGAGACCCAGTACTTC

clone_size: -
j_call: TRBJ1-3
v_call: TRBV4-1
d_call: TRBD1
cdr3_aa: CASSPGQGAFGSGNTIYF
cdr3_nt: TGCGCCAGCAGCCCGGGACAGGGGGCTTTCGGCTCTGGAAACACCATATATTTT

clone_size: few
j_call: TRBJ1-5
v_call: TRBV2
d_call: -
cdr3_aa: CASGKGSNQPQHF
cdr3_nt: TGTGCCAGCGGTAAGGGTAGCAATCAGCCCCAGCATTTT

clone_size: few
j_call: TRBJ2-7
v_call: TRBV28
d_call: -
cdr3_aa: CASNQGGREVHEQYF
cdr3_nt: TGTGCCAGCAACCAGGGGGGCAGGGAAGTCCACGAGCAGTACTTC

clone_size: -
j_call: TRBJ1-1
v_call: TRBV30
d_call: TRBD1
cdr3_aa: CAWRRTGRGTEAFF
cdr3_nt: TGTGCCTGGAGGAGGACAGGGAGGGGGACTGAAGCTTTCTTT

clone_size: -
j_call: TRBJ2-5
v_call: TRBV5-4
d_call: -
cdr3_aa: CASSPDQSTETQYF
cdr3_nt: TGTGCCAGCTCGCCGGACCAGTCTACAGAGACCCAGTACTTC

clone_size: few
j_call: TRBJ1-5
v_call: TRBV7-8
d_call: -
cdr3_aa: CASSLLPGPNDQPQHF
cdr3_nt: TGTGCCAGCAGCTTATTACCGGGGCCTAACGACCAGCCCCAGCATTTT

clone_size: few
j_call: TRBJ2-7
v_call: TRBV7-6
d_call: TRBD2
cdr3_aa: CASSSVPRLAGTYEQYF
cdr3_nt: TGTGCCAGCAGCTCCGTTCCAAGACTAGCGGGTACCTACGAGCAGTACTTC

clone_size: once
j_call: TRBJ1-2
v_call: TRBV6-5
d_call: -
cdr3_aa: CASSSRTRADYGYTF
cdr3_nt: TGTGCCAGCAGTTCCCGGACAAGAGCTGACTATGGCTACACCTTC

clone_size: -
j_call: TRBJ1-4
v_call: TRBV5-1
d_call: -
cdr3_aa: CASSFGQGKEKLFF
cdr3_nt: TGCGCCAGCAGCTTTGGCCAGGGAAAGGAAAAACTGTTTTTT

clone_size: few
j_call: TRBJ2-7
v_call: TRBV20-1
d_call: -
cdr3_aa: CSVPSGEQYF
cdr3_nt: TGCAGTGTTCCTTCTGGGGAGCAGTACTTC

clone_size: once
j_call: TRBJ1-1
v_call: TRBV30
d_call: -
cdr3_aa: CARTRGTEAFF
cdr3_nt: TGTGCCCGCACCCGGGGTACTGAAGCCTTCTTT

clone_size: few
j_call: TRBJ2-6
v_call: TRBV4-2
d_call: -
cdr3_aa: CASSQGSAFTGANVLTF
cdr3_nt: TGTGCCAGCAGCCAAGGGTCGGCATTTACTGGGGCCAACGTCCTGACTTTC

clone_size: -
j_call: TRBJ1-2
v_call: TRBV4-1
d_call: -
cdr3_aa: CASSQGARSRDGYTF
cdr3_nt: TGCGCCAGCAGCCAAGGGGCGCGGTCTAGGGATGGCTACACCTTC

clone_size: few
j_call: TRBJ2-7
v_call: TRBV10-1
d_call: TRBD1
cdr3_aa: CASSEPGQGSYEQYF
cdr3_nt: TGCGCCAGCAGTGAGCCTGGACAGGGCTCCTACGAGCAGTACTTC

clone_size: -
j_call: TRBJ1-2
v_call: TRBV25-1
d_call: -
cdr3_aa: CASSDIYSNYGYTF
cdr3_nt: TGTGCCAGCAGTGATATATACTCTAACTATGGCTACACCTTC

clone_size: few
j_call: TRBJ2-2
v_call: TRBV5-4
d_call: TRBD2
cdr3_aa: CASGEGPNTGELFF
cdr3_nt: TGTGCAAGCGGGGAGGGGCCGAACACCGGGGAGCTGTTTTTT

clone_size: few
j_call: TRBJ1-1
v_call: TRBV12-5
d_call: TRBD1
cdr3_aa: CASGFPRQGSDTEAFF
cdr3_nt: TGTGCTAGTGGTTTCCCCCGACAGGGGTCGGACACTGAAGCTTTCTTT